The 22 T cell receptor beta chains reported below all come from one sample, sequenced in a study of blood T cell repertoires in COVID-19. Profiling relied on immunoSEQ multiplex PCR, and the TCRdb table lists in-frame clones only, not all of them. The sample records 250,000 or so clones, 80% to 90% being singletons. Sequenced input: peripheral blood. All receptors come from a man aged 25-45 years with COVID-19, enrolled during active disease.

The chain's CDR3 is CASSINSYNEQFF. The DNA of the CDR3 is TGTGCCAGTAGTATAAACAGCTACAATGAGCAGTTCTTC. The rearrangement uses TRBV19 and TRBJ2-1; D is ambiguous. Per germline, CDR1 LNHDA and CDR2 SQIVND (reference sequence). The V end was cut by 2 bases, the J end by 3 bases, with 5 bases between. The length of the CDR3 is 13 residues.

The chain has TRBV10-3 and TRBJ2-7, with TRBD2 identical over 10 bases. The CDR3 runs 14 residues. CDR1 is ENHRY, CDR2 SYGVKD, per germline. V lost 6 bases to trimming and J lost 0 bases; unmatched junction nucleotides: 2. The CDR3 nucleotides read TGTGCCATCAGAGGACTAGCGGCCTCCTACGAGCAGTACTTC. Translation gives CAIRGLAASYEQYF.

The CDR3, as DNA: TGTGCCAGCAGCTTAATTGGGTGGGACAGAGCTAACTATGGCTACACCTTC. It yields the protein CASSLIGWDRANYGYTF. The J gene is TRBJ1-2, the V gene TRBV7-2; the match to TRBD1 covers 7 bases. The CDR3 runs to 17 residues. The V gene end was trimmed by 2 bases and the J gene end by 0 bases; junction bases not matched to a gene: 9. Germline CDR1 reads SGHTA; CDR2 reads FQGNSA.

The chain links TRBV7-2 to TRBJ2-7; D not resolved. The length of the CDR3 is 13 residues. The V end was cut by 4 bases, the J end by 6 bases, with 13 bases between. The germline V gene has CDR1 SGHTA and CDR2 FQGNSA. The CDR3 protein is CASSSSSISEQYF. The CDR3 DNA reads as TGTGCCAGCAGCTCAAGTTCTATTTCCGAGCAGTACTTC.

This rearrangement joins TRBV2 to TRBJ2-3; 9 nucleotides line up with TRBD2. This CDR3 spans 15 amino acids. The V gene's germline CDR1 is SNHLY and CDR2 FYNNEI. The J segment lost 3 bases and the V segment lost 7 bases, leaving 8 bases of the junction unmatched. CDR3 nucleotides: TGTGCCAGCATTGTGGCGGGAGGGTTGACAGATACGCAGTATTTT. This translates into CASIVAGGLTDTQYF.

This rearrangement joins TRBV5-1 to TRBJ2-3; the match to TRBD2 covers 12 bases. Germline V gene lookup returns CDR1 SGHRS and CDR2 YFSETQ. The CDR3 has 15 amino acids. Unmatched junction bases numbered 9, after V lost 9 bases and J lost 4 bases. CDR3 sequence (DNA): TGCGCCACCAACCAACTAGCGGGGGGTTCAGATACGCAGTATTTT. This codes for CATNQLAGGSDTQYF.

The chain links TRBV15 to TRBJ1-2; D not certain. Germline V gene sequence: CDR1 LNHNV, CDR2 YYDKDF (reference sequence). There are 12 residues in the CDR3. V lost 6 bases to trimming and J lost 0 bases, with 5 bases between them. The CDR3 DNA reads TGTGCCACCAGTCTAGCTAACTATGGCTACACCTTC. It translates to CATSLANYGYTF.

This chain connects TRBV19 to TRBJ1-4; D may be TRBD1 (6 bases). Germline CDR1 LNHDA, CDR2 SQIVND (reference sequence). This CDR3 contains 14 residues. Between the trimmed V and J ends, which lost 3 bases and 6 bases, there was a span of 11 bases. The CDR3 DNA is TGTGCCAGTAGTATTCCAGGGGCGGATGAAAAACTGTTTTTT. It encodes CASSIPGADEKLFF.

V gene TRBV7-8 combines with J gene TRBJ1-5; D call uncertain. This CDR3 has 12 residues. CDR1 SGHVS and CDR2 FQNEAQ come from the germline V gene. Trimming cost V 5 bases and J 3 bases, with 5 bases left between them. The CDR3 reads CASSATNQPQHF. The DNA of the CDR3 is TGTGCCAGCAGCGCTACCAATCAGCCCCAGCATTTT.

The chain couples TRBV14 to TRBJ2-7; TRBD2 aligns across 12 bases. CDR1 and CDR2 (germline): SGHDN, FVKESK. CDR3 size: 15 residues. V was clipped by 4 bases and J by 6 bases; unmatched bases: 7. CDR3 protein: CASSLQLAGGTEQYF. CDR3 nucleotide sequence: TGTGCCAGCAGCCTCCAACTAGCGGGAGGAACCGAGCAGTACTTC.

This clone was observed once. The chain recombines TRBV7-9 with TRBJ1-2, with TRBD1 matching 11 bases. After removal of 0 bases from V and 5 bases from J, the junction contained 2 bases not matched to a gene. Germline CDR1 and CDR2: SEHNR and FQNEAQ (reference sequence). The CDR3 consists of 15 residues. This CDR3 is CASSLADRGLYGYTF. The CDR3, as DNA: TGTGCCAGCAGCTTAGCGGACAGGGGGCTGTATGGCTACACCTTC.

The chain carries TRBV7-2 and TRBJ2-3; tentative D call: TRBD2 (6 bases). Trimming cost V 1 base and J 3 bases, with 11 bases left between them. Germline V lookup: CDR1 SGHTA, CDR2 FQGNSA. This CDR3 spans 15 amino acids. The DNA of the CDR3 is TGTGCCAGCAGCTTAGTCGGGAGAGGTACAGATACGCAGTATTTT. It is translated as CASSLVGRGTDTQYF.

The gene calls are TRBV19 and TRBJ2-4, with 10 bases lining up with TRBD1. V lost 5 bases to trimming and J lost 9 bases; unmatched junction nucleotides: 4. The CDR3 is 13 amino acids. The germline CDR1 and CDR2 sequences are LNHDA and SQIVND (reference sequence). The CDR3 sequence: CASSDRGLSIQYF. CDR3 sequence (DNA): TGTGCCAGTAGTGACAGGGGGCTTAGCATTCAGTACTTC.

The V gene is TRBV18, the J gene TRBJ2-1, with D maybe TRBD2 (5 bases). The length of the CDR3 is 13 residues. Looked up from germline, CDR1 is KGHSH and CDR2 is LQKENI. Between the trimmed V and J ends, which lost 3 bases and 7 bases, there was a span of 10 bases. CDR3 amino acids: CASSPGVRNEQFF. In DNA form, the CDR3 reads TGTGCCAGCTCACCCGGGGTTCGGAATGAGCAGTTCTTC.

The V call is TRBV5-4, the J call TRBJ2-1, with 10 positions matching TRBD2. V shed 6 bases, J shed 7 bases, and the junction held 10 bases outside the gene matches. The CDR3 length is 15 residues. Germline values: CDR1 SGHNT, CDR2 YYREEE (reference sequence). The CDR3 here is CASKGAGGPSNEQFF. The CDR3 nucleotides read TGTGCCAGCAAAGGAGCGGGAGGGCCCTCGAATGAGCAGTTCTTC.

The rearrangement links TRBV5-1 to TRBJ2-7; 9 bases agree with TRBD1. Germline V gives CDR1 SGHRS, CDR2 YFSETQ. With 5 bases clipped from V and 6 bases from J, the junction kept 15 bases outside the gene matches. The CDR3 length is 16 residues. Here the CDR3 reads CASSPVEGQGTFEQYF. For the CDR3, the DNA is TGCGCCAGCAGTCCAGTGGAGGGACAGGGAACTTTCGAGCAGTACTTC.

The table lists this clone with a count of one. This chain links TRBV5-1 with TRBJ1-3; 7 nucleotides align to TRBD1. The length of the CDR3 is 17 residues. Germline V gene sequence: CDR1 SGHRS, CDR2 YFSETQ. V was pared by 4 bases and J by 0 bases, with 10 bases of the junction left unmatched. The chain's CDR3 is CASSHQTGTHSGNTIYF. CDR3 bases: TGCGCCAGCAGCCACCAGACAGGGACCCACTCTGGAAACACCATATATTTT.

This clone was seen only once. Here the CDR3 reads CATTGQGDQPQHF. The CDR3 DNA sequence: TGTGCCACCACGGGACAGGGAGATCAGCCCCAGCATTTT. V and J are TRBV18 and TRBJ1-5; 9 bases are shared with TRBD1. CDR1 and CDR2 from the germline V gene are KGHSH and LQKENI. The CDR3 has 13 amino acids. The trim removed 10 bases at V and 5 bases at J, leaving 6 bases unmatched. The complete variable domain, with remaining parts taken from reference TRBV18 and TRBJ1-5, reads NAGVMQNPRHLVRRRGQEARLRCSPMKGHSHVYWYRQLPEEGLKFMVYLQKENIIDESGMPKERFSAEFPKEGPSILRIQQVVRGDSAAYFCATTGQGDQPQHFGDGTRLSIL.

V usage is TRBV3-1 (or the pseudogene TRBV3-2) and J usage is TRBJ1-1, with D unclear. CDR3 length: 15 residues. CDR1 LGHDT and CDR2 YNNKEL come from the germline V gene (reference sequence). V lost 4 bases, J lost 1 base, and 13 bases lay in between. The CDR3 DNA reads as TGTGCCAGCAGCCTCACGATCGGGTCGAACACTGAAGCTTTCTTT. Translated: CASSLTIGSNTEAFF.

The chain recombines TRBV6-5 with TRBJ2-1; maybe TRBD1 (5 bases). The germline V gene encodes CDR1 MNHEY and CDR2 SVGAGI. This CDR3 has 13 residues. Trimming shortened V by 8 bases and J by 6 bases, and 14 bases separated the two germline ends. The CDR3 loop is CASGQGFPNEQFF. The CDR3 nucleotides are TGTGCCAGCGGGCAGGGTTTCCCCAATGAGCAGTTCTTC.

V gene TRBV11-3 combines with J gene TRBJ2-5; the D gene is possibly TRBD2 (5 bases). Trimming stripped 1 base from V and 5 bases from J, with 17 bases between. CDR1 and CDR2 (germline): SGHNT, YENEEA. This CDR3 contains 16 residues. For the CDR3, the DNA is TGTGCCAGCAGCTTAGGTAGTGGGTTAGCGTCGGAGACCCAGTACTTC. Its translation: CASSLGSGLASETQYF.

The genes are TRBV9 and TRBJ1-1; D is unresolved. Germline CDR1 reads SGDLS; CDR2 reads YYNGEE. The germline V and J ends were trimmed by 4 bases and 1 base, with 8 bases remaining between them. The CDR3 spans 13 residues. The CDR3 DNA reads TGTGCCAGCAGCCTTCAAGCGAACACTGAAGCTTTCTTT. Amino acids: CASSLQANTEAFF.